The clone carrying this T cell receptor beta chain was observed at least ten times. Axillary draining lymph nodes of breast cancer patients supplied the node samples. The data were obtained in a study of breast tumors, draining lymph nodes, adjacent tissues. CDR1 is SGHNT and CDR2 is YYREEE in the germline V gene (reference sequence). The CDR3 totals 15 residues. The junction had 8 bases not matched to a gene; V was cut back by 4 bases and J by 1 base. A single record per CDR3 protein comes from TCRdb applying MiXCR to the multiplex PCR reads. The sample gives 200,000 or so distinct CDR3 sequences, around 29% of which show up once; roughly 4.3% is in the top ten.

The sequenced material came from axillary lymph node tissue. This sequence originates from a female donor with breast cancer. Some clones in this sample may be carry-over from other donors' samples. The V call is TRBV5-4, the J call TRBJ2-7, with 7 bases lining up with TRBD1. This CDR3 reads CASSPGQDPSYEQYF. DNA of the CDR3: TGTGCCAGCAGCCCCGGACAGGACCCTTCCTACGAGCAGTACTTC.